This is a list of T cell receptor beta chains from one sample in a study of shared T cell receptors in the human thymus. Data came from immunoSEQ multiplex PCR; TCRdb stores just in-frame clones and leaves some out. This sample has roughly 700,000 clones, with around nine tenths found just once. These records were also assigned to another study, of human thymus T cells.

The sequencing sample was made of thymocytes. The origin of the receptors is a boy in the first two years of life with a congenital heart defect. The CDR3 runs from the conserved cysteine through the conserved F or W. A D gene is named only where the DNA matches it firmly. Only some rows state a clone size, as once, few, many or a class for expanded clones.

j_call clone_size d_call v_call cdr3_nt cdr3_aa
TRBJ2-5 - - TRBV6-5 TGTGCCAGCCGGTGGGGAGGGGGGGAGACCCAGTACTTC CASRWGGGETQYF
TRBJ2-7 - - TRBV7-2 TGTGCCAGCAGCTTACCCAGCTACGAGCAGTACTTC CASSLPSYEQYF
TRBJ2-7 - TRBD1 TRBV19 TGTGCCAGTAGTATAGAAACTACGGGACAGTCCTACGAGCAGTACTTC CASSIETTGQSYEQYF
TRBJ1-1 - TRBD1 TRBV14 TGTGCCAGCAGCCCGGATGGACAGGGTGGCCCTGAAGCTTTCTTT CASSPDGQGGPEAFF
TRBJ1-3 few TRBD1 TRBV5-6 TGTGCCAGCAGCTTGGGGCCGCACAGGGGGCGCACCATATATTTT CASSLGPHRGRTIYF
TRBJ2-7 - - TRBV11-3 TGTGCCAGCAGCTCCCTTCCGCGGCGCGAGCAGTACTTC CASSSLPRREQYF
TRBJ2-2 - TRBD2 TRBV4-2 TGTGCCAGCAGCCAAGATTATACGGGGAGGGCCTACACCGGGGAGCTGTTTTTT CASSQDYTGRAYTGELFF
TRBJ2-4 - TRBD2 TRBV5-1 TGCGCCAGCAGTTCGACTAGCGGGAGAGGGAAAGCCAAAAACATTCAGTACTTC CASSSTSGRGKAKNIQYF
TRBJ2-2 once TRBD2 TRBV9 TGTGCCAGCAGCGTAGGGGGTAGCGGGTCGAACACCGGGGAGCTGTTTTTT CASSVGGSGSNTGELFF
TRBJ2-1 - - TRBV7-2 TGTGCCAGCACCCTTCGGTGGCTAGTCAACAATGAGCAGTTCTTC CASTLRWLVNNEQFF
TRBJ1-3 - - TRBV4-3 TGCGCCAGCAGCCAAGATCTGCCGGGAGACTCTGGAAACACCATATATTTT CASSQDLPGDSGNTIYF
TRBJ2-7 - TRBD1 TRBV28 TGTGCCAGCAGTTTACGAGCACTTGAGGACAGGGCCCACGAGCAGTACTTC CASSLRALEDRAHEQYF
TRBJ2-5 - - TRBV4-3 TGCGCCAGCAGCCTCTTAAGGGGACTCTCCCAAGAGACCCAGTACTTC CASSLLRGLSQETQYF
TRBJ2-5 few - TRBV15 TGTGCCACCAGCCAAGAGAGGGGGCAAGAGACCCAGTACTTC CATSQERGQETQYF
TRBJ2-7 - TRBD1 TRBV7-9 TGTGCCAGCAGCCCACCCCTTCGGGACAGCTCCTACGAGCAGTACTTC CASSPPLRDSSYEQYF
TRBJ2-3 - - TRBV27 TGTGCCAGCAGTCTCAGGACCCCGGCCAGCGGAGCGGCAGATACGCAGTATTTT CASSLRTPASGAADTQYF
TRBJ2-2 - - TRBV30 TGTGCCTGGGGGGGGTTGAACACCGGGGAGCTGTTTTTT CAWGGLNTGELFF
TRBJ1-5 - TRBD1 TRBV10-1 TGCGCCAGCACCCAAACAGGGGGAGATTATAGCAATCAGCCCCAGCATTTT CASTQTGGDYSNQPQHF
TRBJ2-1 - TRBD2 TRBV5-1 TGCGCCAGCAGCTTGGGCCTCCTAGCGGGACCGGCTGAGGAGCAGTTCTTC CASSLGLLAGPAEEQFF
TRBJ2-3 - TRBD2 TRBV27 TGTGCCAGCAGTTCCCCCCTCGCGGGGGAAGACGTTACAGATACGCAGTATTTT CASSSPLAGEDVTDTQYF
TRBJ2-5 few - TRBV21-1 TGTGCCAGCAGCAAAGGCCGGACTAGGGGGCAAGAGACCCAGTACTTC CASSKGRTRGQETQYF
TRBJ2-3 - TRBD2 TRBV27 TGTGCCAGCAGTCCTCACGGGACTAGCGAAGGCACAGATACGCAGTATTTT CASSPHGTSEGTDTQYF
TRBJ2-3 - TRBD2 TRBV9 TGTGCCAGCAGCGTAGGGCTAGCGGGAGTTTCAGATACGCAGTATTTT CASSVGLAGVSDTQYF
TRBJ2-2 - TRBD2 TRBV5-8 TGTGCCAGCAGCTCGACTAGCGGGAGAGTCGGGGAGCTGTTTTTT CASSSTSGRVGELFF
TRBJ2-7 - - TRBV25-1 TGTGCCAGCAGTGACCCCCGGCCAGGGTGTTACGAGCAGTACTTC CASSDPRPGCYEQYF
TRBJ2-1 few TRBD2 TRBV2 TGTGCCAGCAGTGGGACTAGCGGGAGCTATTACAATGAGCAGTTCTTC CASSGTSGSYYNEQFF
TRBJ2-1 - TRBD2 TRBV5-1 TGCGCCAGCAGCTTGGGCCCCTCAGGAGCGGGAGTCGGCAATGAGCAGTTCTTC CASSLGPSGAGVGNEQFF
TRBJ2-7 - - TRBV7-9 TGTGCCAGCAGCCCGGTCCTGAACGAGCAGTACTTC CASSPVLNEQYF
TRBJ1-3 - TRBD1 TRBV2 TGTGCCAGCAGTGGGGGGACAGGGGTGGATGGAAACACCATATATTTT CASSGGTGVDGNTIYF
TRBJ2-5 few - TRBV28 TGTGCCAGCAGTCCGGACGGGAACGAGACCCAGTACTTC CASSPDGNETQYF
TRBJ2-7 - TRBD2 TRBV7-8 TGTGCCAGCAGCTTGACTAGCCGCCGCGAGCAGTACTTC CASSLTSRREQYF
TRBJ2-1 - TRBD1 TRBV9 TGTGCCAGCAGCGTAGACAGGGGGCAGGGGAATGAGCAGTTCTTC CASSVDRGQGNEQFF
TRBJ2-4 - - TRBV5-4 TGTGCCAGCAGCCGCGACGGGATAGGGCCCAAAAACATTCAGTACTTC CASSRDGIGPKNIQYF
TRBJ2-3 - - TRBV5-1 TGCGCCAGCAGCTTGGCTCTAGGCTGGGGCGGAGATACGCAGTATTTT CASSLALGWGGDTQYF
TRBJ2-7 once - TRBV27 TGTGCCAGCAGTGCCGCGACGGGTGGCGACTACGAGCAGTACTTC CASSAATGGDYEQYF
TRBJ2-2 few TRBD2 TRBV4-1 TGCGCCAGCAGCCAAGTCCGCGGACTAGCGCGATGGGGGGAGCTGTTTTTT CASSQVRGLARWGELFF
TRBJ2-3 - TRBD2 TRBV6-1 TGTGCCAACCGGGGCGGGAGGGCCTCCACAGATACGCAGTATTTT CANRGGRASTDTQYF
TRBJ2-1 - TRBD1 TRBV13 TGTGCCAGCAGCGTACGGACAGGGGGCAAGGATGAGCAGTTCTTC CASSVRTGGKDEQFF
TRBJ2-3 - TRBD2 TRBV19 TGTGCCAGTAGTATCACCGGACTAGCGCATACAGATACGCAGTATTTT CASSITGLAHTDTQYF
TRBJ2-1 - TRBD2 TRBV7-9 TGTGCCAGCAGCCGCCGTAGCGGGCCATACAATGAGCAGTTCTTC CASSRRSGPYNEQFF
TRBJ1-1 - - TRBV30 TGTGCCTGGAGCCTACAGGGAAGGAACACTGAAGCTTTCTTT CAWSLQGRNTEAFF
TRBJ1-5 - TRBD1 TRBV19 TGTGCCAGTAGTAGGGGGGACAGGGTAAGGTATAGCAATCAGCCCCAGCATTTT CASSRGDRVRYSNQPQHF
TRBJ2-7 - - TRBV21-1 TGTGCCAGCACTATAGGGTCGGGAGGGCCTAACGAGCAGTACTTC CASTIGSGGPNEQYF
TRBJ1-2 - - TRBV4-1 TGCGCCAGCAGCCCACAGGAAGGGAATCATGGCTACACCTTC CASSPQEGNHGYTF
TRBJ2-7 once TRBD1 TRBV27 TGTGCCAGCAGTCCGAGGGACAGGGGGCATAACGAGCAGTACTTC CASSPRDRGHNEQYF